This T cell receptor (beta chain) was sequenced for a study of cytomegalovirus exposure and HLA in healthy donors. Study-wide results and limits: Previously analyzed data showed that most TCR beta V segments were productive at a frequency of about 87% or about 30%. Donor immune exposure was known only as CMV serostatus. Later on, an analysis showed TCR association rates differing by HLA locus, with DRB1 the most and HLA-C the fewest. Fewer N-insertions than the roughly 650-donor mean were reportedly shown by an Asian-associated ancestry cluster in a later analysis.

The germline V gene has CDR1 MNHEY and CDR2 SMNVEV (reference sequence). This CDR3 contains 15 residues. Germline trimming cut 6 bases from V and 5 bases from J; bases unmatched to any gene: 12. The PCR employed 60 Vbeta primers together with 13 Jbeta primers. Measured with immunoSEQ multiplex PCR; TCRdb has only the in-frame clones, and not every one. The table has some 170,000 clones, around 83% seen once. On this clone: The antigen is unknown.

The TCR sequence derives from a man aged 50 to 60 in good health and CMV-seropositive. What was sequenced was PBMCs. V usage is TRBV27 and J usage is TRBJ1-2; 7 positions agree with TRBD1. The CDR3 sequence is CASRKGQANFYGYTF. The CDR3 DNA reads TGTGCCAGCAGAAAAGGACAGGCGAACTTTTATGGCTACACCTTC.